This T cell receptor (beta chain) is from a study of blood T cell repertoires in COVID-19. Study context: Sites across the United States, Italy and Spain contributed samples from acute and convalescent COVID-19. T cells, B-cell-depleted T cells, or PBMCs provided the cDNA or gDNA that served as material.

The V gene end was trimmed by 3 bases and the J gene end by 2 bases; junction bases not matched to a gene: 7. This CDR3 contains 16 residues. Germline lookup yields CDR1 SGHRS and CDR2 YFSETQ. Original processing methods: Reference gene primer amplification yielded estimated nucleated cell counts. Measured with immunoSEQ multiplex PCR; TCRdb has only the in-frame clones, and not every one. Clone size and V and J calls were adopted from that table, with D and trimming inferred from the DNA. The data show roughly 230,000 clones, approximately 85% seen once. This chain joins TRBV5-1 and TRBJ1-3; the match to TRBD1 covers 8 bases. Specimen: peripheral blood. This TCR was sampled from a man in his forties with acute or convalescent COVID-19. The CDR3 nucleotides are TGCGCCAGCAGCTCCCGACAGGGGATGGCTGGAAACACCATATATTTT. This translates into CASSSRQGMAGNTIYF. Variable domain in full (rest from reference TRBV5-1 and TRBJ1-3): KAGVTQTPRYLIKTRGQQVTLSCSPISGHRSVSWYQQTPGQGLQFLFEYFSETQRNKGNFPGRFSGRQFSNSRSEMNVSTLELGDSALYLCASSSRQGMAGNTIYFGEGSWLTVV.